A single sample is the source of the 2 T cell receptor beta chains below, sequenced in a study of OX40 agonist ivuxolimab in advanced cancers. Using immunoSEQ multiplex PCR, the repertoire was profiled, and TCRdb retains in-frame clones only, with some absent. The sample gives 90,000 to 120,000 clones, around 93% of which show up once; approximately 1.1% is in the top ten. The sample here was CD4+ or CD8+ T cells sorted from blood, taken in a trial of the OX40 agonist ivuxolimab. These receptors originate from an adult with an advanced solid tumor such as melanoma, head and neck, liver or kidney cancer.

This chain links TRBV7-2 with TRBJ1-2; D might be TRBD1 (5 bases). Trimming pared 0 bases from V and 6 bases from J, leaving 11 bases between. The germline V gene encodes CDR1 SGHTA and CDR2 FQGNSA. This CDR3 region has 14 residues. The CDR3 loop is CASSLAGTYDGYTF. The DNA of the CDR3 is TGTGCCAGCAGCTTAGCGGGGACCTATGATGGCTACACCTTC.

This chain connects TRBV6-1 to TRBJ2-7, with TRBD1 identical over 9 bases. CDR3 length: 14 residues. CDR1 and CDR2 from the germline V gene are MNHNS and SASEGT. V lost 6 bases and J lost 2; bases outside the gene matches: 5. This CDR3 is CASSRQGGPYEQYF. The CDR3, as DNA: TGTGCCAGCAGCAGACAGGGGGGTCCCTACGAGCAGTACTTC.